This TCR beta chain originates from a study of T-cell memory formation after mild COVID-19. The length of the CDR3 is 15 residues. V was pared by 2 bases and J by 2 bases, with 9 bases between. Germline CDR1 SGHVS, CDR2 FNYEAQ. With constant-segment primers, 5'RACE yielded cDNA libraries of TCR alpha and TCR beta that carried sample barcodes and UMIs. Using its own MiXCR run on the 5' RACE reads, TCRdb lists one record per CDR3 protein. The sample has around 450,000 distinct CDR3 sequences; approximately 25% are singletons. This TCR was sampled from an adult woman who had mild COVID-19 (a few samples of this study predate the infection). Cell type and time point are not known. The sample consisted of PBMCs or a T cell subset sorted from them (not recorded which). V and J are TRBV7-6 and TRBJ2-2; no clear D gene. CDR3 residues: CASSLLGFNTGELFF. The CDR3 coding sequence is TGTGCCAGCAGCTTATTGGGGTTCAACACCGGGGAGCTGTTTTTT.